A selection of T cell receptor beta chains follows, all from one sample in a study of blood T cell repertoires in COVID-19. TCRdb keeps only in-frame clones here, not all; method: immunoSEQ multiplex PCR. This sample has a few hundred thousand clones; 82% occur once, and the top ten carry around 3.2%. The sample taken for sequencing was peripheral blood. Source of these receptors: a woman aged 18 to 35 with acute or convalescent COVID-19. The CDR3 runs from the conserved cysteine through the conserved F or W. A D gene is named only where the DNA matches it firmly. Size is omitted from some rows. Given values are once, few, many or a class for expanded clones.

once	TRBD1	TRBV7-2	16	TRBJ2-5	CASSLEAGGWVETQYF	TGTGCCAGCAGCTTAGAGGCAGGGGGCTGGGTGGAGACCCAGTACTTC
NA	TRBD1	TRBV28	14	TRBJ1-5	CASSPGQKDQPQHF	TGTGCCAGCAGCCCGGGACAGAAAGATCAGCCCCAGCATTTT
NA	TRBD1	TRBV28	15	TRBJ2-5	CASSLVGTEQETQYF	TGTGCCAGCAGTTTAGTAGGGACAGAGCAAGAGACCCAGTACTTC
NA	NA	TRBV6-5	12	TRBJ2-7	CATRQVPGEQYF	TGTGCCACTCGACAGGTTCCGGGCGAGCAGTACTTC
NA	NA	TRBV10-1	13	TRBJ1-1	CASSESRSTEAFF	TGCGCCAGCAGTGAGTCTCGGTCCACTGAAGCTTTCTTT
NA	NA	TRBV12-3/TRBV12-4	12	TRBJ2-7	CASSFFFPEQYF	TGTGCCAGCAGTTTTTTCTTCCCCGAGCAGTACTTC
NA	NA	TRBV7-2	15	TRBJ2-7	CASSPRRGGGYEQYF	TGTGCCAGCAGCCCGCGACGGGGAGGGGGCTACGAGCAGTACTTC
NA	TRBD2	TRBV28	14	TRBJ2-7	CASRGTSLFYEQYF	TGTGCCAGCAGGGGGACTAGCCTTTTCTACGAGCAGTACTTC
NA	TRBD2	TRBV4-2	16	TRBJ2-1	CASSQPTSGAYNEQFF	TGTGCCAGCAGCCAACCAACTAGCGGGGCCTACAATGAGCAGTTCTTC
NA	NA	TRBV7-2	13	TRBJ2-5	CASSQAEQETQYF	TGTGCCAGCAGCCAAGCGGAACAAGAGACCCAGTACTTC
NA	TRBD2	TRBV19	15	TRBJ2-5	CASSPVAGGGLTQYF	TGTGCCAGTAGTCCTGTCGCGGGAGGGGGTCTGACCCAGTACTTC
NA	TRBD2	TRBV30	12	TRBJ2-7	CAWTSGSYEQYF	TGTGCCTGGACTAGCGGCTCCTACGAGCAGTACTTC
NA	NA	TRBV4-3	15	TRBJ2-2	CASSQEGSEHGELFF	TGCGCCAGCAGCCAAGAAGGGAGCGAGCACGGGGAGCTGTTTTTT
NA	NA	TRBV27	15	TRBJ2-6	CASSQPGVGANVLTF	TGTGCCAGCAGTCAACCAGGGGTCGGGGCCAACGTCCTGACTTTC
NA	TRBD1	TRBV20-1	11	TRBJ1-4	CSAIGGQGLFF	TGCAGTGCTATAGGGGGACAGGGTTTGTTTTTT
NA	NA	TRBV6-2/TRBV6-3	13	TRBJ2-1	CASSYLDGPEQFF	TGTGCCAGCAGTTACTTAGATGGTCCTGAGCAGTTCTTC
NA	TRBD1	TRBV25-1	13	TRBJ1-2	CASSFGTGGGYTF	TGTGCCAGCAGTTTCGGGACAGGGGGTGGCTACACCTTC
NA	TRBD1	TRBV13	15	TRBJ1-5	CASSLGQGEGQPQHF	TGTGCCAGCAGCTTAGGACAGGGGGAGGGTCAGCCCCAGCATTTT
NA	NA	TRBV29-1	12	TRBJ2-1	CSVVAGQNEQFF	TGCAGCGTTGTGGCGGGCCAAAATGAGCAGTTCTTC
once	NA	TRBV19	14	TRBJ1-4	CASSIGQGNEKLFF	TGTGCCAGTAGTATAGGGCAGGGCAACGAAAAACTGTTTTTT
NA	NA	TRBV7-2	13	TRBJ1-1	CASSPDLNTEAFF	TGTGCCAGCAGCCCGGACTTGAACACTGAAGCTTTCTTT
NA	TRBD1	TRBV3-1/TRBV3-2	16	TRBJ1-3	CASSQDQNRGGNTIYF	TGTGCCAGCAGCCAGGACCAAAACAGGGGGGGAAACACCATATATTTT
few	NA	TRBV4-1	15	TRBJ2-7	CASSQAEQAEGEQYF	TGCGCCAGCAGCCAAGCTGAGCAGGCCGAGGGCGAGCAGTACTTC
NA	TRBD1	TRBV5-1	16	TRBJ2-3	CASSPAGTGGTDTQYF	TGCGCCAGCAGCCCGGCCGGGACAGGGGGCACAGATACGCAGTATTTT
NA	TRBD1	TRBV19	16	TRBJ2-4	CASSFTQGASKNIQYF	TGTGCCAGTAGTTTTACACAGGGGGCCTCCAAAAACATTCAGTACTTC
NA	NA	TRBV7-2	14	TRBJ2-3	CASSLMQGTDTQYF	TGTGCCAGCAGCTTAATGCAGGGCACAGATACGCAGTATTTT
once	TRBD2	TRBV7-6	18	TRBJ2-3	CASSLVFIRERGTDTQYF	TGTGCCAGCAGCTTAGTCTTTATACGGGAGCGGGGGACAGATACGCAGTATTTT